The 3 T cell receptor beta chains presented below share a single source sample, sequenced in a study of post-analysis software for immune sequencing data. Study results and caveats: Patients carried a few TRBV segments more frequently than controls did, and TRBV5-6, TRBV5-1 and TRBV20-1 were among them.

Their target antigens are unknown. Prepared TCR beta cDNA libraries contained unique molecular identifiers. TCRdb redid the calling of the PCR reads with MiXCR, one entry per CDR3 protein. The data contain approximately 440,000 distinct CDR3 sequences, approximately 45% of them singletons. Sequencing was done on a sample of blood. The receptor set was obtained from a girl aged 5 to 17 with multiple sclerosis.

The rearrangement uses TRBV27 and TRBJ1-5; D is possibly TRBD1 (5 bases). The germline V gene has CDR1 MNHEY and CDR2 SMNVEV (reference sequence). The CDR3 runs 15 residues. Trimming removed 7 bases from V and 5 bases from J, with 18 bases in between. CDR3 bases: TGTGCCAGCAACCCCGGTGGGGCAGCATATCAGCCCCAGCATTTT. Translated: CASNPGGAAYQPQHF.

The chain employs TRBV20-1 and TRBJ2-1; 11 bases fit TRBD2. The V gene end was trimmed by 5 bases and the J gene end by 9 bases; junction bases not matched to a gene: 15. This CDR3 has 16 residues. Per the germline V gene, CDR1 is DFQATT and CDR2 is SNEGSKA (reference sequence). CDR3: CSARPYLAGGPGEQFF. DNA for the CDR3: TGCAGTGCTCGTCCGTACTTAGCGGGAGGGCCGGGTGAGCAGTTCTTC.

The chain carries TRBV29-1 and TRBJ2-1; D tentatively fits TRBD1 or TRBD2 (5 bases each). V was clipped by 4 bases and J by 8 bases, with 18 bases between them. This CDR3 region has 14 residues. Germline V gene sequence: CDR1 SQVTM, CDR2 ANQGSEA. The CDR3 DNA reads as TGCAGCGTTGGGGCAGGGACCCCGTATGATGAGCAGTTCTTC. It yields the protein CSVGAGTPYDEQFF.